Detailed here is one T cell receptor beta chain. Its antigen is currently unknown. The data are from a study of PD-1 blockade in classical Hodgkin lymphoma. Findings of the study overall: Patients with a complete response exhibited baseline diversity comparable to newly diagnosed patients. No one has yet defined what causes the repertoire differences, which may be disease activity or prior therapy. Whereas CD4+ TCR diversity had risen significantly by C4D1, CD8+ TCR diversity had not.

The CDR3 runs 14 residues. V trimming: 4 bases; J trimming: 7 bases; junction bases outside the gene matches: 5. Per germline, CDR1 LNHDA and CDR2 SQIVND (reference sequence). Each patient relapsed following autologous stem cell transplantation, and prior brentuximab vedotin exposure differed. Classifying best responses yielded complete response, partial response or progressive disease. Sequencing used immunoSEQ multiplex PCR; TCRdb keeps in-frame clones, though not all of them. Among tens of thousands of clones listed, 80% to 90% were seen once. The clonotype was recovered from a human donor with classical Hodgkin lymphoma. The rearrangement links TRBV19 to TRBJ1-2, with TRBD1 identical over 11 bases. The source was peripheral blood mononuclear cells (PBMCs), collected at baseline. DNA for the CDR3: TGTGCCAGTAGTACGGACAGGGGGCCTTCTGGCTACACCTTC. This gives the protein CASSTDRGPSGYTF.